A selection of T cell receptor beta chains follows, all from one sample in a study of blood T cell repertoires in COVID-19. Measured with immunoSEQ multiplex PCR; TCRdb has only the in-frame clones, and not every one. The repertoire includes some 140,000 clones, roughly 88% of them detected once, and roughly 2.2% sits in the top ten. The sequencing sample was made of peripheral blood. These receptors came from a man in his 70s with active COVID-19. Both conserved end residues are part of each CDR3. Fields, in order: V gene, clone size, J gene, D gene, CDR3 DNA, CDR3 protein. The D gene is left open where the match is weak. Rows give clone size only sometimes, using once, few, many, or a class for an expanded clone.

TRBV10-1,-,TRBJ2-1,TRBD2,TGCGCCACCTCCTTAGGGACTAGCGGGAGGAATGAGCAGTTCTTC,CATSLGTSGRNEQFF
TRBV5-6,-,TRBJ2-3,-,TGTGCCAGCAGCTTGGGGGGGCAACCTAGCACAGATACGCAGTATTTT,CASSLGGQPSTDTQYF
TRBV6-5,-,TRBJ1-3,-,TGTGCCAGCACCGAAGAATGGGGAGCTGGAAACACCATATATTTT,CASTEEWGAGNTIYF
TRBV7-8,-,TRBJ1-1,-,TGTGCCAGCAGCTGGCGGAGGGGGGGCTCAAACACTGAAGCTTTCTTT,CASSWRRGGSNTEAFF
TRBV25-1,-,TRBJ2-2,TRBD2,TGTGCCAGCAGTAACCATCGACTAGCGGGCACCGGGGAGCTGTTTTTT,CASSNHRLAGTGELFF
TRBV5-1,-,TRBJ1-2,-,TGCGCCAGCAGCCCCAACAGGGAAGGCTACACCTTC,CASSPNREGYTF
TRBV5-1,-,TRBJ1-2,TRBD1,TGCGCCAGCAGCTGGACAGGGGGCGGCTACACCTTC,CASSWTGGGYTF
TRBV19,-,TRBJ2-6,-,TGTGCCAGTACCATGAGTCAGGGCAAGTCTGGGGCCAACGTCCTGACTTTC,CASTMSQGKSGANVLTF
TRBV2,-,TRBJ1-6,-,TGTGCCAGCAGTGATTTGGGAAGGGGAGGTTCACCCCTCCACTTT,CASSDLGRGGSPLHF
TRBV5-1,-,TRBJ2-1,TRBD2,TGCGCCAGCAGCTTGGGGGGATTAGCGGGGTACAATGAGCAGTTCTTC,CASSLGGLAGYNEQFF
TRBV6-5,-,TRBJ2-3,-,TGTGCCAGCAAGCCAGGTGGGACAGATACGCAGTATTTT,CASKPGGTDTQYF
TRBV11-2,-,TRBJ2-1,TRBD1,TGTGCCAGCAGCTCCCCGGGACAGGGGTGGGATGAGCAGTTCTTC,CASSSPGQGWDEQFF
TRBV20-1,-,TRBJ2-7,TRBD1,TGCAGTGCTAGTGGTGGGACAGCCTACGAGCAGTACTTC,CSASGGTAYEQYF
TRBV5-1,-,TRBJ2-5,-,TGCGCCAGCAGCGTCAGGGATGTGGAGACCCAGTACTTC,CASSVRDVETQYF
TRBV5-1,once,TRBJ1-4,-,TGCGCCAGCAGCGCACCGACAGGCTCCGGTGAAAAACTGTTTTTT,CASSAPTGSGEKLFF
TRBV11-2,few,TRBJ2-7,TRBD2,TGTGCCAGCAGCTTTCTAGCGGGAGATGAGCAGTACTTC,CASSFLAGDEQYF
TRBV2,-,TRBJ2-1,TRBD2,TGTGCCAGCAGTGAACTAGCGGGAGAGTCCCGCTCCTACAATGAGCAGTTCTTC,CASSELAGESRSYNEQFF
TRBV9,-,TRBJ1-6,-,TGTGCCAGCAGCGACAAGATCCAGGGCCGATCACCCCTCCACTTT,CASSDKIQGRSPLHF
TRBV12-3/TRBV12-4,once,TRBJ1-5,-,TGTGCCAGCAGCTATAGCAATCAGCCCCAGCATTTT,CASSYSNQPQHF
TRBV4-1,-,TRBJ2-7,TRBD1,TGCGCCAGCAGCCCCCGGGACAGGGGGGGGGTCGAGCAGTACTTC,CASSPRDRGGVEQYF
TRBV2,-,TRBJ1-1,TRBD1,TGTGCCAGCAACCTGGGTCCCAGGACAGGTGTCACTGAAGCTTTCTTT,CASNLGPRTGVTEAFF
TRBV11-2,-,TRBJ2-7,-,TGTGCCAGCAGCTTAGGACAGGACTACGAGCAGTACTTC,CASSLGQDYEQYF
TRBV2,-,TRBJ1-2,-,TGTGCCAGCAGTGTACAGGCAGCTAACTATGGCTACACCTTC,CASSVQAANYGYTF